The 15 T cell receptor beta chains given below trace back to one sample, sequenced in a study of blood T cells in healthy people across ages. Through a sample-barcoded 5' primer and a J-beta primer mix, a second PCR was run for roughly 7 to 12 cycles. TCRdb re-called the 5' RACE reads through MiXCR, storing one row per CDR3 protein. The repertoire holds hundreds of thousands of distinct CDR3 sequences, with 32% as singletons. Sequencing used blood. These receptors came from a woman older than 75 in good health.

This clonotype was detected many times. The chain combines TRBV5-1 with TRBJ2-6, with D possibly TRBD2 on 6 matching bases. Germline V CDR1 and CDR2: SGHRS, YFSETQ. This CDR3 region has 21 residues. V was pared by 2 bases and J by 0 bases, with 24 bases between. The CDR3 nucleotides are TGCGCCAGCAGCTTCCTTGGCACGGGGGAACTCAAACCCTCTGGGGCCAACGTCCTGACTTTC. This translates into CASSFLGTGELKPSGANVLTF.

This clonotype was detected ten times or more. The chain employs TRBV12-3 or TRBV12-4 and TRBJ1-6; maybe TRBD1 (5 bases). This CDR3 is built from 11 residues. V was clipped by 10 bases and J by 7 bases, with 8 bases between them. The CDR3 nucleotides read TGTGCCACCGGGACGAATTCACCCCTCCACTTT. Protein product: CATGTNSPLHF.

The table lists this clonotype with many counts. This chain connects TRBV20-1 to TRBJ1-5; tentative D call: TRBD1 (6 bases). Between the trimmed V and J ends, which lost 5 bases and 1 base, there was a span of 12 bases. This CDR3 has 14 amino acids. Germline assignment: CDR1 DFQATT and CDR2 SNEGSKA (reference sequence). The CDR3 protein is CSAERDTSNQPQHF. The CDR3 DNA reads as TGCAGTGCTGAAAGGGACACAAGCAATCAGCCCCAGCATTTT.

Concerning this clonotype: With a much larger clone just one base away, this may be a read error. The genes are TRBV5-1 and TRBJ2-3; 8 nucleotides align to TRBD2. This CDR3 contains 13 residues. Germline V gene data show CDR1 as SGHRS and CDR2 as YFSETQ. CDR3 DNA: TGCGCCAGCAGACTAGCGGAGACAGATATGCAGTATTTT. Its translation: CASRLAETDMQYF.

This chain links TRBV20-1 with TRBJ1-4; 9 positions agree with TRBD1. CDR3 size: 16 residues. The J segment lost 4 bases and the V segment lost 5 bases, leaving 11 bases of the junction unmatched. Germline V gene sequence: CDR1 DFQATT, CDR2 SNEGSKA (reference sequence). The CDR3, as DNA: TGCAGTGCTCATATACCCGGGACAGGGTTTAATGAAAAACTGTTTTTT. Amino acid sequence: CSAHIPGTGFNEKLFF.

A few counts support this clonotype. This sequence joins TRBV6-5 and TRBJ2-7; 7 bases align to TRBD2. Germline V gene data show CDR1 as MNHEY and CDR2 as SVGAGI. Germline trimming cut 6 bases from V and 5 bases from J; bases unmatched to any gene: 10. This CDR3 has 14 residues. The CDR3 DNA follows: TGTGCCAGCAGACTCTCCATCGGGAGGCACGAGCAGTACTTC. Translation gives CASRLSIGRHEQYF.

This clonotype has just a few counts. CDR3 sequence (DNA): TGCAGTGCTAGAGGCGGGGCTGAGGCAGGGGGCGGGTACGAGCAGTACTTC. Protein product: CSARGGAEAGGGYEQYF. This chain joins TRBV20-1 and TRBJ2-7, with 8 bases aligning to TRBD1. Losses at the gene ends were 1 base for V and 4 bases for J; bases not matched to a gene: 15. CDR1 DFQATT and CDR2 SNEGSKA come from the germline V gene (reference sequence). The CDR3 spans 17 residues.

This clonotype was observed a handful of times. Possible read error: a much larger clone is one base away. V and J are TRBV5-1 and TRBJ1-2, with D perhaps TRBD1 (6 bases). The germline V gene encodes CDR1 SGHRS and CDR2 YFSETQ. The CDR3 length is 14 residues. Trimming took 3 bases from V and 7 from J, leaving 16 bases between them. CDR3 loop: CASSWAQGSVGYTF. CDR3 coding DNA: TGCGCCAGCAGCTGGGCACAGGGTTCAGTTGGCTACACCTTC.

V and J are TRBV29-1 and TRBJ2-5, with TRBD1 identical over 7 bases. The better agreement between TRBJ2-7 and the DNA end casts doubt on the J call. The V gene's germline CDR1 is SQVTM and CDR2 ANQGSEA. This CDR3 has 12 residues. CDR3 residues: CSVLQGAYEQYF. The DNA for the CDR3 is TGCAGCGTCCTCCAGGGGGCCTACGAGCAGTACTTC.

As to this clonotype: An end of the junction differs from the germline gene, which may be a read error. The rearrangement uses TRBV5-1 and TRBJ2-6, with a tentative D call TRBD1 (5 bases). The CDR3 runs 17 residues. The germline CDR1 and CDR2 sequences are SGHRS and YFSETQ. In nucleotides, the CDR3 is TGCACCAGCAGCTTGGACATCAACCTTGCGGGGGCCAACGTCCTGACTTTC. It yields the protein CTSSLDINLAGANVLTF. The full variable domain, with the rest looked up from reference TRBV5-1 and TRBJ2-6, is KAGVTQTPRYLIKTRGQQVTLSCSPISGHRSVSWYQQTPGQGLQFLFEYFSETQRNKGNFPGRFSGRQFSNSRSEMNVSTLELGDSALYLCTSSLDINLAGANVLTFGAGSRLTVL.

On this clonotype itself: A single base separates this from a much larger clone, so it may be a read error. This sequence joins TRBV5-1 and TRBJ2-4; a weak D match, TRBD1 (6 bases). The germline V and J ends were trimmed by 4 bases and 0 bases, with 17 bases remaining between them. CDR3 size: 17 residues. CDR1 and CDR2 (germline): SGHRS, YFSETQ. CDR3 protein: CASSPTGTRLAKNIQYF. Written as DNA, the CDR3 is TGCGCCAGCAGCCCGACCGGGACACGACTAGCCAAAAACATTCAGTACTTC.

The chain recombines TRBV20-1 with TRBJ2-5, with TRBD2 identical over 10 bases. This CDR3 spans 16 amino acids. From germline, CDR1 is DFQATT and CDR2 SNEGSKA (reference sequence). V dropped 0 bases and J dropped 9; count of bases not matched to a gene: 13. In DNA form, the CDR3 reads TGCAGTGCTAGAGATATCCTCGCTAGCGGGGGCCCGGCCCAGTACTTC. Its translation is CSARDILASGGPAQYF.

There are many counts of this clonotype. The V call is TRBV4-2, the J call TRBJ2-1; 10 positions match TRBD2. Trimming cost V 3 bases and J 8 bases; bases outside gene matches: 13. This CDR3 has 17 amino acids. Germline V CDR1 and CDR2: LGHNA, YNFKEQ. The CDR3 DNA sequence: TGTGCCAGCAGCCAGTCCTCCGGAGCGGGGGGGCCCCATGAGCAGTTCTTC. This sequence encodes CASSQSSGAGGPHEQFF.

This clonotype was observed at least ten times. The J gene is TRBJ2-1, the V gene TRBV6-5, with D hard to call. V was cut by 7 bases and J by 0 bases, with 16 bases left in between. Germline V CDR1 and CDR2: MNHEY, SVGAGI. This CDR3 has 16 amino acids. The CDR3 coding sequence is TGTGCCAGCAAAAAGGGCGTTATAAGCTCCTACAATGAGCAGTTCTTC. Residues: CASKKGVISSYNEQFF.

The chain recombines TRBV11-3 with TRBJ1-1; 8 bases are shared with TRBD1. Germline loops: CDR1 SGHNT, CDR2 YENEEA. With 5 bases clipped from V and 11 bases from J, the junction kept 10 bases outside the gene matches. The CDR3 extends over 13 amino acids. The CDR3 DNA is TGTGCCAGCAGCGATCGGACAGGGTTGTTTGCTTTCTTT. Its translation is CASSDRTGLFAFF. Full variable domain (outside the CDR3, taken from reference TRBV11-3 and TRBJ1-1): EAGVVQSPRYKIIEKKQPVAFWCNPISGHNTLYWYLQNLGQGPELLIRYENEEAVDDSQLPKDRFSAERLKGVDSTLKIQPAELGDSAVYLCASSDRTGLFAFFGQGTRLTVV.